The clone carrying this T cell receptor (beta chain) has only a few counts. What it binds is unknown. The entry originates in a study of blood T cells in healthy people across ages. Study-wide results and caveats: There were more naive CD4+ cells and higher diversity in long-lived donors than in aged donors.

CDR1 is SQVTM, CDR2 ANQGSEA, per germline. V lost 1 base and J lost 0, with 9 bases in between. The CDR3 loop spans 14 amino acids. A sample-barcoded 5' primer and a J-beta primer mix were used in a second PCR of about 6 to 11 cycles. TCRdb redid the calling of the 5' RACE reads with MiXCR, one entry per CDR3 protein. The profile covers some 800,000 distinct CDR3 sequences, with around 45% appearing a single time and roughly 19% taken by the ten largest. This chain connects TRBV29-1 to TRBJ1-1, with a tentative D call TRBD1 (5 bases). The sample comprised blood. This TCR derives from a man aged 60-69 years in good health. CDR3 nucleotides: TGCAGCGTTGAAGTCGGGGGATTGAACACTGAAGCTTTCTTT. Amino acid sequence: CSVEVGGLNTEAFF.